This TCR beta chain stems from a study of OX40 agonist ivuxolimab in advanced cancers. Study-wide background: Melanoma, hepatocellular carcinoma, head and neck or renal cell cancer occurred in dose-escalation patients. Anti-PD-1, anti-PD-L1 or anti-CTLA-4 therapy given earlier was allowed, and 40% had some.

The V end was cut by 6 bases, the J end by 0 bases, with 14 bases between. The CDR3 spans 15 residues. Germline loops: CDR1 MNHNS, CDR2 SASEGT. Produced via immunoSEQ multiplex PCR; TCRdb's table is partial and in-frame only. The table lists 55,000 to 80,000 clones, almost 85% of them singletons. The clonotype comes from an adult with an advanced solid tumor such as melanoma, head and neck, liver or kidney cancer. This chain links TRBV6-1 with TRBJ2-5, with D tentatively TRBD1 (6 bases). The sample was CD4+ or CD8+ T cells sorted from blood, taken in a trial of the OX40 agonist ivuxolimab. CDR3 DNA sequence: TGTGCCAGCAGGGAACCTGGACAGTACCAAGAGACCCAGTACTTC. Protein product: CASREPGQYQETQYF.